This passage covers 27 T cell receptor beta chains from one sample sequenced in a study of T-cell reconstitution after alpha-beta-depleted transplantation in children. TCRbeta library construction was performed incorporating unique molecular identifiers. Each CDR3 protein is one row after TCRdb ran MiXCR on the PCR reads. This sample has hundreds of thousands of distinct CDR3 sequences, with 16% found just once. The sequencing used PBMCs from the stem cell graft donor, collected from the stem cell graft. The receptors were gathered from a human donor who donated a stem cell graft to a child with acute myeloid leukemia.

The V call is TRBV7-8, the J call TRBJ1-2; maybe TRBD1 (6 bases). The CDR3 is 13 residues long. Germline CDR1 SGHVS, CDR2 FQNEAQ. V was clipped by 5 bases and J by 7 bases, with 14 bases between them. CDR3: CASSHGTNRGYTF. The CDR3 DNA follows: TGTGCCAGCAGCCACGGGACAAATCGTGGCTACACCTTC. Variable domain in full (rest from reference TRBV7-8 and TRBJ1-2): GAGVSQSPRYKVAKRGQDVALRCDPISGHVSLFWYQQALGQGPEFLTYFQNEAQLDKSGLPSDRFFAERPEGSVSTLKIQRTQQEDSAVYLCASSHGTNRGYTFGSGTRLTVV.

V and J are TRBV27 and TRBJ2-3; tentatively, D is TRBD1 (5 bases). There are 13 residues in the CDR3. Germline CDR1 reads MNHEY; CDR2 reads SMNVEV (reference sequence). V lost 5 bases and J lost 10, with 16 bases in between. CDR3 sequence (DNA): TGTGCCAGCAGTCCTTCGCCGACAGTAGCGCAGTATTTT. Amino acids: CASSPSPTVAQYF.

There are many counts of this clonotype. V is TRBV7-2 and J is TRBJ1-3, with D perhaps TRBD1 (5 bases). Germline-derived CDR1 and CDR2 are SGHTA and FQGNSA. This CDR3 is 15 amino acids long. V was cut by 3 bases and J by 0 bases, with 9 bases left in between. In DNA form, the CDR3 reads TGTGCCAGCAGCTTCACAGGTTACTCTGGAAACACCATATATTTT. Translated: CASSFTGYSGNTIYF.

The rearrangement uses TRBV5-1 and TRBJ2-3, with D perhaps matching TRBD1 (6 bases). CDR3 size: 15 residues. Trimming took off 1 base at V and 4 bases at J, with 13 bases between the two ends. Germline-derived CDR1 and CDR2 are SGHRS and YFSETQ. The CDR3 bases are TGCGCCAGCAGCTTGAGAGGGGGAAATGCAGATACGCAGTATTTT. This encodes CASSLRGGNADTQYF.

Ten or more counts support this clonotype. The V gene is TRBV4-3, the J gene TRBJ1-1, with D uncertain. CDR1 LGHNA and CDR2 YSLEER come from the germline V gene. There are 13 residues in the CDR3. Trimming stripped 2 bases from V and 5 bases from J, with 9 bases between. The CDR3 DNA is TGCGCCAGCAGCCAAAAGGGAGTGACTGAAGCTTTCTTT. Protein: CASSQKGVTEAFF.

J is TRBJ2-7 and V is TRBV7-6, with D tentatively TRBD1 (5 bases). From germline, CDR1 is SGHVS and CDR2 FNYEAQ. The ends were cut back, 7 bases at V and 5 bases at J, with 15 bases in the middle. The CDR3 runs 13 residues. DNA of the CDR3: TGTGCCAGCAAGAAGGGGCCCCTTGACGAGCAGTACTTC. Translating it yields CASKKGPLDEQYF. The complete variable domain, with remaining parts taken from reference TRBV7-6 and TRBJ2-7, reads GAGVSQSPRYKVTKRGQDVALRCDPISGHVSLYWYRQALGQGPEFLTYFNYEAQQDKSGLPNDRFSAERPEGSISTLTIQRTEQRDSAMYRCASKKGPLDEQYFGPGTRLTVT.

Only a few counts were recorded for this clonotype. The chain is built from TRBV27 and TRBJ2-6; 8 nucleotides line up with TRBD2. The V gene's germline CDR1 is MNHEY and CDR2 SMNVEV (reference sequence). The V segment lost 5 bases and the J segment 0 bases; nucleotides outside the gene matches: 9. This CDR3 region has 18 residues. DNA for the CDR3: TGTGCCAGCAGTCCCCCAGCGGGGGCAACCTCTGGGGCCAACGTCCTGACTTTC. It codes for CASSPPAGATSGANVLTF.

This clonotype was counted at least ten times. The V and J genes are TRBV20-1 and TRBJ2-1; D perhaps matches TRBD1 (5 bases). This CDR3 has 13 amino acids. The ends were cut back, 2 bases at V and 8 bases at J, with 13 bases in the middle. Germline CDR1 reads DFQATT; CDR2 reads SNEGSKA (reference sequence). CDR3 region: CSARPTGSYEQFF. In DNA, the CDR3 is TGCAGTGCTAGACCCACAGGAAGCTATGAGCAGTTCTTC.

This CDR3 reads CASSFNRGSSYNEQFF. The DNA of the CDR3 is TGCGCCAGCAGCTTTAACAGGGGGAGCTCCTACAATGAGCAGTTCTTC. The V call is TRBV5-1, the J call TRBJ2-1; TRBD1 aligns across 8 bases. The CDR3 covers 16 residues. Germline values: CDR1 SGHRS, CDR2 YFSETQ. V lost 2 bases to trimming and J lost 0 bases; unmatched junction nucleotides: 4.

V usage is TRBV9 and J usage is TRBJ2-3, with D perhaps TRBD2 (7 bases). Germline V gives CDR1 SGDLS, CDR2 YYNGEE. Between the trimmed V and J ends, which lost 4 bases and 2 bases, there was a span of 17 bases. The CDR3 is made up of 16 amino acids. DNA of the CDR3: TGTGCCAGCAGCCCCCCAAACGGGGGGCACACAGATACGCAGTATTTT. Translation gives CASSPPNGGHTDTQYF.

This clonotype turned up a few times. The J gene is TRBJ1-6, the V gene TRBV4-1, with a possible D match to TRBD1 (6 bases). CDR1 is MGHRA, CDR2 YSYEKL, per germline. Between the trimmed V and J ends, which lost 0 bases and 7 bases, there was a span of 10 bases. The CDR3 loop spans 15 amino acids. CDR3 nucleotide sequence: TGCGCCAGCAGCCAAGAAGGGGGGGGGAATTCACCCCTCCACTTT. It codes for CASSQEGGGNSPLHF.

The chain couples TRBV6-5 to TRBJ1-4; TRBD1 agrees at 8 bases. The CDR3 runs to 15 residues. With 3 bases clipped from V and 7 bases from J, the junction kept 7 bases outside the gene matches. Germline loops: CDR1 MNHEY, CDR2 SVGAGI. The CDR3 loop reads CASSYGGQGAEKLFF. Written as DNA, the CDR3 is TGTGCCAGCAGTTATGGAGGACAGGGAGCTGAAAAACTGTTTTTT.

The sample holds a few counts of this clonotype. This chain joins TRBV10-3 and TRBJ1-1; the D is unclear. Germline V gene sequence: CDR1 ENHRY, CDR2 SYGVKD. The CDR3 runs to 12 residues. V lost 10 bases and J 4 bases, leaving 13 bases between the germline ends. DNA for the CDR3: TGTGCCACCGGGGTACCCGGCACTGAAGCTTTCTTT. This encodes CATGVPGTEAFF.

The chain joins TRBV20-1 to TRBJ2-2, with 10 bases identical to TRBD1. J was trimmed by 4 bases and V by 1 base; bases with no gene match: 9. Germline assignment: CDR1 DFQATT and CDR2 SNEGSKA (reference sequence). This CDR3 has 17 residues. The CDR3 nucleotides read TGCAGTGCTAGAGTGTTTAGGGGACAGGGGTTCACCGGGGAGCTGTTTTTT. Amino acids: CSARVFRGQGFTGELFF.

The chain combines TRBV28 with TRBJ2-1; D remains unclear. In germline, CDR1 is MDHEN, CDR2 SYDVKM. V was clipped by 5 bases and J by 3 bases, with 17 bases between them. This CDR3 region has 16 residues. The CDR3 reads CASSPWPLRDYNEQFF. Here the CDR3 DNA reads TGTGCCAGCAGTCCCTGGCCCCTACGAGACTACAATGAGCAGTTCTTC.

This clonotype was observed at least ten times. V is TRBV12-3 or TRBV12-4 and J is TRBJ2-1, with 8 nucleotides matching TRBD1. V lost 5 bases, J lost 9 bases, and 3 bases stayed unmatched. The CDR3 has 12 residues. DNA of the CDR3: TGTGCCAGCAGTCCCGGGACAGGTGAGCAGTTCTTC. Its protein is CASSPGTGEQFF.

The V and J genes are TRBV2 and TRBJ1-5; D remains ambiguous. CDR1 is SNHLY and CDR2 is FYNNEI in the germline V gene. The CDR3 has 12 amino acids. Trimming took off 1 base at V and 6 bases at J, with 4 bases between the two ends. The CDR3 loop is CASSEGIQPQHF. CDR3 sequence (DNA): TGTGCCAGCAGTGAAGGAATTCAGCCCCAGCATTTT.

The chain uses TRBV6-5 and TRBJ2-7; D is possibly TRBD1 (5 bases). V was pared by 4 bases and J by 5 bases, with 12 bases between. The CDR3 is 13 amino acids. Germline V gene sequence: CDR1 MNHEY, CDR2 SVGAGI. CDR3 loop: CASSLTQGNEQYV. As DNA, the CDR3 is TGTGCCAGCAGTTTGACCCAGGGTAACGAGCAGTACGTC.

This clonotype was seen ten or more times. This chain uses TRBV10-3 with TRBJ2-3; 10 bases map to TRBD2. In germline, CDR1 is ENHRY, CDR2 SYGVKD. This CDR3 has 16 amino acids. V was clipped by 0 bases and J by 3 bases; unmatched bases: 3. CDR3 in amino acids: CAISESLAGATDTQYF. CDR3 DNA: TGTGCCATCAGTGAGTCCCTAGCGGGGGCTACAGATACGCAGTATTTT.

This clonotype was found many times. V gene TRBV20-1 combines with J gene TRBJ2-5, with TRBD1 identical over 7 bases. The CDR3 is 13 residues long. CDR1 is DFQATT and CDR2 is SNEGSKA in the germline V gene (reference sequence). J lost 3 bases, V lost 6 bases, and 7 bases had no gene match. The CDR3 DNA is TGCAGTGCGCCGCAGGGGGTGAAAGAGACCCAGTACTTC. It specifies CSAPQGVKETQYF.

The chain couples TRBV6-5 to TRBJ1-1; tentatively, D is TRBD1 (5 bases). Trimming removed 6 bases from V and 8 bases from J, with 13 bases in between. The CDR3 is 12 residues long. Germline values: CDR1 MNHEY, CDR2 SVGAGI. The CDR3 loop is CASSPPTGEAFF. The CDR3, as DNA: TGTGCCAGCAGCCCACCTACAGGCGAAGCTTTCTTT.

In this sample, this clonotype turned up many times. The chain links TRBV20-1 to TRBJ2-7; no clear D. The CDR3 is made up of 15 amino acids. Germline V gene data show CDR1 as DFQATT and CDR2 as SNEGSKA (reference sequence). Trimming removed 0 bases from V and 2 bases from J, with 14 bases in between. CDR3 protein: CSARDPAESPYEQYF. The CDR3, as DNA: TGCAGTGCTAGAGATCCGGCGGAATCCCCCTACGAGCAGTACTTC.

This clonotype was counted many times. The chain couples TRBV7-9 to TRBJ2-3; D may be TRBD1 (5 bases). The V gene's germline CDR1 is SEHNR and CDR2 FQNEAQ (reference sequence). This CDR3 region has 13 residues. The germline V and J ends were trimmed by 2 bases and 5 bases, with 8 bases remaining between them. CDR3 protein: CASSLSQGDTQYF. The CDR3 coding sequence is TGTGCCAGCAGCTTAAGCCAGGGAGATACGCAGTATTTT.

This clonotype turned up a few times. The V gene is TRBV4-1, the J gene TRBJ1-6; TRBD1 matches 9 bases. The CDR3 has 16 amino acids. V lost 0 bases and J lost 9; bases outside the gene matches: 6. Germline assignment: CDR1 MGHRA and CDR2 YSYEKL. CDR3: CASSQDIQGAGSPLHF. In nucleotides, the CDR3 is TGCGCCAGCAGCCAAGATATACAGGGGGCTGGTTCACCCCTCCACTTT.

The genes are TRBV29-1 and TRBJ2-1; D might be TRBD2 (7 bases). The V and J ends lost 5 bases and 4 bases respectively, with 18 bases between them. In germline, CDR1 is SQVTM, CDR2 ANQGSEA. CDR3 length: 15 residues. The CDR3 nucleotides read TGCAGCGTTCAGTTAAGGGGGGGTAGATACAATGAGCAGTTCTTC. Its translation: CSVQLRGGRYNEQFF.

This clonotype was observed a handful of times. CDR3 sequence reads: CASSYTLAGVYQETQYF. As DNA, the CDR3 is TGTGCCAGCAGTTACACCCTAGCGGGGGTGTACCAAGAGACCCAGTACTTC. The chain is built from TRBV6-5 and TRBJ2-5, with 10 bases aligning to TRBD2. The CDR3 runs 17 residues. The germline CDR1 and CDR2 sequences are MNHEY and SVGAGI. Trimming cost V 2 bases and J 0 bases; bases outside gene matches: 6.

This clonotype occurred a few times. The rearrangement joins TRBV20-1 to TRBJ1-1; D is perhaps TRBD1 (5 bases). The CDR3 has 16 residues. Germline-derived CDR1 and CDR2 are DFQATT and SNEGSKA (reference sequence). Deletions cut 1 base from V and 1 base from J, with 16 bases between. This CDR3 reads CSARGLVGAANTEAFF. CDR3 DNA: TGCAGTGCTAGAGGGCTGGTCGGGGCTGCGAACACTGAAGCTTTCTTT.